The rows below give T cell receptor beta chains drawn from one sample of a study of CD8 T cells in ankylosing spondylitis. TCRdb reprocessed the 5' RACE reads with MiXCR, giving one entry per CDR3 protein. Of some 250,000 distinct CDR3 sequences in the sample, around 10% were seen once. Sequencing was performed on blood, either unsorted or a sorted T cell fraction (not recorded which). The origin of the receptors is a male donor with ankylosing spondylitis or in good health (not recorded which). Both conserved end residues are part of each CDR3. The D gene is left open where the match is weak. Size is omitted from some rows. Given values are once, few, many or a class for expanded clones.

v_gene	d_gene	abundance	j_gene	CDR3nt	CDR3aa
TRBV12-3/TRBV12-4	NA	many	TRBJ2-5	TGTGCCAGCAGTTTATTTCCGGAGACCCAGTACTTC	CASSLFPETQYF
TRBV3-1	TRBD1	many	TRBJ2-1	TGTGCCAGCAGCCAAGCACTTCGGACAGGGGCACTCGCTCCTTCCTACAATGAGCAGTTCTTC	CASSQALRTGALAPSYNEQFF
TRBV5-1	TRBD1	many	TRBJ2-7	TGCGCCAGCAGCACCGATGGGACAGGGGCTGGGGAGCAGTACTTC	CASSTDGTGAGEQYF
TRBV10-3	NA	many	TRBJ2-3	TGTGCCATAACAAGCGGAGCGGATAGCACAGATACGCAGTATTTT	CAITSGADSTDTQYF
TRBV29-1	NA	few	TRBJ2-7	TGCAGCGTTCGACAGGATTCCCCCTACGAGCAGTACTTC	CSVRQDSPYEQYF
TRBV20-1	TRBD1	many	TRBJ1-6	TGCAGTGCTCAAAGACAGGGGACAAATAATTCACCCCTCCACTTT	CSAQRQGTNNSPLHF
TRBV29-1	NA	many	TRBJ2-7	TGCAGCCTGGGGTATGATGACGGGAGCTCGTACGAGCAGTACTTC	CSLGYDDGSSYEQYF
TRBV6-6	NA	NA	TRBJ2-7	TGTGCCAGCAGCTCCCGCACCCCCTACGAGCAGTACTTC	CASSSRTPYEQYF
TRBV10-3	NA	few	TRBJ2-1	TGTGCCATCAGTGAGAGCGGTCTCTCCTCCTACAATGAGCAGTTCTTC	CAISESGLSSYNEQFF
TRBV10-3	NA	NA	TRBJ1-1	TGTGCCATCAGTGGCGGGCAGCACACTGAAGCTCTCTTT	CAISGGQHTEALF
TRBV29-1	NA	many	TRBJ1-1	TGCAGCGTTGAAGGAAACAGAAATGAAGCTTTCTTT	CSVEGNRNEAFF